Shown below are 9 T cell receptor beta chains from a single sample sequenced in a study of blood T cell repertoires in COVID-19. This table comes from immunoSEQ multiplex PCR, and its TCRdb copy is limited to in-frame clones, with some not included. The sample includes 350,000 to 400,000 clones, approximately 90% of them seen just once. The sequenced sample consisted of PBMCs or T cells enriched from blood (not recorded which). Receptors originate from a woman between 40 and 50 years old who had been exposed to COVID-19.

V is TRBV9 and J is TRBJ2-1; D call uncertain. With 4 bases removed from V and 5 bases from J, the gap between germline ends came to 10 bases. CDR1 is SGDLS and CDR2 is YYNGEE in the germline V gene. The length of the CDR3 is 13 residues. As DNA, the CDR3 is TGTGCCAGCAGCTCGACTTGGAACAATGAGCAGTTCTTC. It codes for CASSSTWNNEQFF.

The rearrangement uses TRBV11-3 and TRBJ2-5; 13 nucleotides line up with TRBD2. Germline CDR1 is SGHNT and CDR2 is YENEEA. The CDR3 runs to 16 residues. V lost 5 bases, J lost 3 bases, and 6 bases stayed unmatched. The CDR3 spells CASSNRLAGGKETQYF. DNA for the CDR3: TGTGCCAGCAGCAACCGACTAGCGGGAGGAAAAGAGACCCAGTACTTC.

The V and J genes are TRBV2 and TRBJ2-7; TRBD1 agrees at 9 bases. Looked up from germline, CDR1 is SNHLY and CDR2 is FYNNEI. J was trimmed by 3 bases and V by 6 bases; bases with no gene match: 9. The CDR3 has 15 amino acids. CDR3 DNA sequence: TGTGCCAGCAGGGAGGGGACAGGGTCTTTCTACGAGCAGTACTTC. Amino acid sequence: CASREGTGSFYEQYF.

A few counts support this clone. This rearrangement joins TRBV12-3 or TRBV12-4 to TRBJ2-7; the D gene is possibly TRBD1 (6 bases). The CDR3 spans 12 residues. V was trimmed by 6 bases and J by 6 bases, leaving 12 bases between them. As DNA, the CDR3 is TGTGCCAGCAGCTACGGACAGTCCGAGCAGTACTTC. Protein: CASSYGQSEQYF.

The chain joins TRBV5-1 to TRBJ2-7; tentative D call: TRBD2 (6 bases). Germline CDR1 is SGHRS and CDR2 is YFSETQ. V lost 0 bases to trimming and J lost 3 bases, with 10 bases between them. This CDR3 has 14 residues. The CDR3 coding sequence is TGCGCCAGCAGCTTGGGTTCTAGCGACTACGAGCAGTACTTC. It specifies CASSLGSSDYEQYF.

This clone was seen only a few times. CDR3 sequence: CASSMTGGSYEQYF. The CDR3 DNA sequence: TGTGCCAGTAGTATGACAGGGGGATCCTACGAGCAGTACTTC. V usage is TRBV19 and J usage is TRBJ2-7; 9 bases fit TRBD1. Germline CDR1 reads LNHDA; CDR2 reads SQIVND (reference sequence). The J segment lost 1 base and the V segment lost 3 bases, leaving 1 base of the junction unmatched. The CDR3 has 14 residues.

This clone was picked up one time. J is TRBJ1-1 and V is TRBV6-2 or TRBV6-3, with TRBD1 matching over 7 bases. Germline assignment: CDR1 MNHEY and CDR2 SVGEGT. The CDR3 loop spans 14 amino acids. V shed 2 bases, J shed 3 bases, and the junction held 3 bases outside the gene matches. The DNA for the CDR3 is TGTGCCAGCAGTTACAGGGGGCTGGACACTGAAGCTTTCTTT. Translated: CASSYRGLDTEAFF.

The chain's CDR3 is CASRRGQGPNTEAFF. The CDR3, as DNA: TGTGCCAGCAGGAGGGGACAAGGGCCGAACACTGAAGCTTTCTTT. This chain uses TRBV27 with TRBJ1-1, with D perhaps TRBD1 (6 bases). Germline V gene sequence: CDR1 MNHEY, CDR2 SMNVEV (reference sequence). This CDR3 spans 15 amino acids. Trimming removed 6 bases from V and 1 base from J, with 15 bases in between.

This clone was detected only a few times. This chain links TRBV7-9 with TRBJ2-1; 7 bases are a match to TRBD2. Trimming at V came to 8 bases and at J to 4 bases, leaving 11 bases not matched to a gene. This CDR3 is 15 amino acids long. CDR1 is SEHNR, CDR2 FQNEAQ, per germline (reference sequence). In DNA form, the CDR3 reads TGTGCCAGCTTCCCAATGGGCGGGGGATACAATGAGCAGTTCTTC. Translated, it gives CASFPMGGGYNEQFF.